This TCR beta chain appears in the sequencing data of a study of T cells in Graves' hyperthyroidism and ophthalmopathy. There were TCR beta CDR3 regions amplified from RNA transcripts. A first-round RT-PCR of the TCR CDR3 used the HTBI primer set. MiXCR, run by TCRdb on the multiplex PCR reads, gives a single entry per CDR3 protein. This sample has about 400,000 distinct CDR3 sequences, with 15% found just once. V was shortened by 10 bases and J by 5 bases, with 11 bases between the two germline ends. CDR3 size: 12 residues. The sequence was collected from a woman aged 60-70 years with Graves' ophthalmopathy. The V call is TRBV12-3 or TRBV12-4, the J call TRBJ2-2; unclear D gene. The specimen was blood. The CDR3 protein is CAKSDPTGELFF. The CDR3 DNA follows: TGTGCCAAAAGCGACCCGACCGGGGAGCTGTTTTTT.